This TCR beta chain derives from a study of blood T cells in healthy people across ages. Germline CDR1 is KGHDR and CDR2 is SFDVKD. The CDR3 length is 13 residues. The germline V and J ends were trimmed by 3 bases and 1 base, with 5 bases remaining between them. Through a sample-barcoded 5' primer and a J-beta primer mix, a second PCR was run for roughly 6 to 11 cycles. The template-switch adaptor was a 5' adaptor with 12 random nucleotides. It tagged each cDNA molecule. TCRdb processed the 5' RACE reads anew with MiXCR; each CDR3 protein has one entry. Seen here are fewer than 800,000 distinct CDR3 sequences, roughly 25% observed once, and the top ten hold 9.4%. This sample was shared with a second study, whose subject was T cells of mothers and their children. That work adds: No clones detected were persistent microchimeric T cell clones.

The clonotype originates from a boy between 10 and 17 years old in good health. V is TRBV24-1 and J is TRBJ1-2; D unresolved. The specimen sequenced was blood. The CDR3 spells CATSDGSNYGYTF. The CDR3 DNA reads TGTGCCACCAGTGATGGCAGTAACTATGGCTACACCTTC.